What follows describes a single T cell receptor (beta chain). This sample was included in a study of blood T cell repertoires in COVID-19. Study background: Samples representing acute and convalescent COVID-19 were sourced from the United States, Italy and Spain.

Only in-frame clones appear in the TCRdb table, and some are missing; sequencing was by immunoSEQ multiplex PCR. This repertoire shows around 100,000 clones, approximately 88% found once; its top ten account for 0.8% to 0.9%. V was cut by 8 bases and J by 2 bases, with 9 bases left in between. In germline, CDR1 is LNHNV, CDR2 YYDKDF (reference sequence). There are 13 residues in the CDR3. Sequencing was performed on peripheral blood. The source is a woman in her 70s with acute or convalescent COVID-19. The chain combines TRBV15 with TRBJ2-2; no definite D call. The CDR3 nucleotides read TGTGCCACCTTAAAGAGAAACACCGGGGAGCTGTTTTTT. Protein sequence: CATLKRNTGELFF.